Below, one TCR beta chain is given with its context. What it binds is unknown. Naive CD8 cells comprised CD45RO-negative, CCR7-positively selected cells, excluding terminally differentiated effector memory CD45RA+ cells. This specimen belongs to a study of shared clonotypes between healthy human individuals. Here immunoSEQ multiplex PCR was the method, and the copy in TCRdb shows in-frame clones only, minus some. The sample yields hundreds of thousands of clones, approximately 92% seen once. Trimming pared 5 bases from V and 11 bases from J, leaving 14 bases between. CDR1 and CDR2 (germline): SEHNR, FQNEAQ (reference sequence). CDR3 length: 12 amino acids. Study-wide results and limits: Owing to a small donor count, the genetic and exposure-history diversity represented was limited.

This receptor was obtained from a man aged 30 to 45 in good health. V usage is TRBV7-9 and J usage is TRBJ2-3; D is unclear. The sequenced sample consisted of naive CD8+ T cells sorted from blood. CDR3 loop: CASSPGVVRQYF. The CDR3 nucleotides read TGTGCCAGCAGCCCCGGCGTCGTACGGCAGTATTTT.